This T cell receptor beta chain was documented in a study of blood T cell repertoires in COVID-19. Study-wide background: T cells, B-cell-depleted T cells, or PBMCs provided the cDNA or gDNA that served as material.

V dropped 4 bases and J dropped 7 bases, with 10 bases sitting between them. The CDR3 loop spans 12 amino acids. Germline values: CDR1 LGHDT, CDR2 YNNKEL (reference sequence). Profiling relied on immunoSEQ multiplex PCR, and the TCRdb table lists in-frame clones only, not all of them. The repertoire holds fewer than 250,000 clones, with about four fifths as singletons. Input material: PBMCs or T cells enriched from blood (not recorded which). The origin of this receptor is a woman aged 45-65 years who had been exposed to COVID-19. This sequence joins TRBV3-1 (or the pseudogene TRBV3-2) and TRBJ1-2; D unclear. CDR3 DNA sequence: TGTGCCAGCAGCCCCCGAGCAGGTGGCTACACCTTC. Translation gives CASSPRAGGYTF.